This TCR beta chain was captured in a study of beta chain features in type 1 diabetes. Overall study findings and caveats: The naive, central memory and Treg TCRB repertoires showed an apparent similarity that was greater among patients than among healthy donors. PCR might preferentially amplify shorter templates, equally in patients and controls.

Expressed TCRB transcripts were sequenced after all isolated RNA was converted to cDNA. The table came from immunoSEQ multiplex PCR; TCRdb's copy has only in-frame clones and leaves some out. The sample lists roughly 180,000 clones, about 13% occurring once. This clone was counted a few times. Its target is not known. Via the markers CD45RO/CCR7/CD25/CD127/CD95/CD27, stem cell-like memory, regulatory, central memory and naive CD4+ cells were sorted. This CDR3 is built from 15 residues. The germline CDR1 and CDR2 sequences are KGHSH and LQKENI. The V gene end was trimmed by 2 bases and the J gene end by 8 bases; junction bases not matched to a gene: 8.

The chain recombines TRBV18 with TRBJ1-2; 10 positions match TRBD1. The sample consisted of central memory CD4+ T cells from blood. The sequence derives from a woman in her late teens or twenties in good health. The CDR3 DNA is TGTGCCAGCTCACCAGGACGGGACAGGGGTCGAGGCTACACCTTC. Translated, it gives CASSPGRDRGRGYTF. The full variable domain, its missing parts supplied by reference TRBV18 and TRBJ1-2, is NAGVMQNPRHLVRRRGQEARLRCSPMKGHSHVYWYRQLPEEGLKFMVYLQKENIIDESGMPKERFSAEFPKEGPSILRIQQVVRGDSAAYFCASSPGRDRGRGYTFGSGTRLTVV.